This TCR beta chain was sequenced in a study of Ad26.COV2.S vaccination and SARS-CoV-2 variants (dated by TCRdb to the early 2020s). At the level of the whole study: Vaccine-arm donors were drawn from COV1001, a multicentre, randomized, double-blind, placebo-controlled phase I-IIa trial of Ad26.COV2.S in healthy adults. Sequencing of the TCRbeta repertoire served to evaluate the specificity and breadth of SARS-CoV-2-reactive T cell receptors following Ad26.COV2.S vaccination. Ad26.COV2.S was administered intramuscularly at 5 x 10^10 or 1 x 10^11 viral particles, either as a single shot or as two shots given 56 days apart. A total of roughly 32 samples were included in the TCR-sequenced set, comprising around 19 Ad26.COV2.S vaccine recipients, 5 placebo recipients and 8 SARS-CoV-2 convalescent individuals. Throughout the experiments and outcome assessment, investigators stayed blinded to trial group allocation. Trial participants were randomized into five groups of five, in which low-dose or high-dose Ad26.COV2.S was given once or twice, or placebo was given on both occasions. Overall study results and their limits: The study lacked the statistical power to compare responses across vaccine doses or regimens. Compared with placebo recipients, Ad26.COV2.S recipients showed higher spike-specific TCR breadth (P = 0.0014). After vaccination, substantial breadth of spike-specific CD8+ and CD4+ T cell responses was reported. Vaccine and placebo recipients had similar non-spike TCR breadth, a finding consistent with the vaccine containing only spike. The authors noted that the TCR breadth and depth analyses may have underestimated total T cell responses.

A word on this clone: Its antigen remains unidentified. No base qualities exist here, and no much larger clone lies one base off it.

The sample's treatment or condition, from its label and the paper: roughly 20 received Ad26.COV2.S at low or high dose, single or two shots; about 5 received placebo; per-sample allocation not given. Repertoires of vaccine and placebo recipients were sequenced from samples collected on day 63 after the first injection. Between 29 July and 7 August 2020, Cohort 1b enrolled about two dozen adults aged 18-55 years at one site in Boston, USA. Ad26.COV2.S was a replication-incompetent adenovirus type 26 vector expressing a prefusion-stabilized SARS-CoV-2 spike protein from the original Wuhan strain. CDR1 is given as MNHEY and CDR2 as SVGEGT, both from the germline V gene. The junction carries 12 bases between V and J, which are trimmed by 0 bases and 4 bases respectively. The CDR3 spans 16 residues, from the cysteine through the phenylalanine. Kept here is only the CDR3 DNA, which spans 48 bases and is read in frame from base 1.

TCRbeta CDR3 regions were sequenced with the immunoSEQ Assay. After extraction, genomic DNA underwent amplification by bias-controlled multiplex PCR, followed by high-throughput sequencing. In the original analysis: To quantify the absolute abundance of every unique TCRbeta CDR3 region, sequences were collapsed and filtered. T cell fraction was estimated by normalizing TCRbeta template counts to usable DNA, which was measured by amplifying reference genes present in all nucleated cells. Repertoire TCRs were annotated as SARS-CoV-2-specific when V gene, CDR3 amino acid sequence and J gene were exactly matched to a known reactive TCR set. The reference SARS-CoV-2 TCR set was derived from MIRA and filtered for enrichment in COVID-19-positive ImmuneCODE repertoires, a step that removed public or cross-reactive TCRs. Using the MIRA antigens, annotated TCRs were further analysed by specific ORF or by position within an ORF. Depth was the summed frequency of annotated unique rearrangements, while breadth was defined as annotated unique rearrangements over total unique productive rearrangements. TCR breadth was compared between groups using two-sided Wilcoxon rank-sum tests. TCRdb stores this immuneACCESS table with in-frame sequences only. Part of the clones is absent; in the studies checked, under half of the shortfall reflects unresolved V genes, and no reason is known for the rest. The DNA gave D and trimming, while V, J and clone size come from that table. Within this sample are over 400,000 clones, with about 92% of them counted one time only. Approximately 1.7% of the sample belongs to the ten largest clones.

This receptor was identified in a person between 18 and 65 years old who received the Ad26.COV2.S COVID-19 vaccine or a placebo. The rearrangement joined TRBV6-2 or TRBV6-3 to TRBJ2-2; no D gene call is confident. This sample comprised peripheral blood, obtained in a trial of Ad26.COV2.S vaccine versus placebo. At the DNA level, the sequence is TGTGCCAGCAGTTACTCTCCGGAAAGGGTCACCGGGGAGCTGTTTTTT. Its protein product is CASSYSPERVTGELFF.